What follows is one T cell receptor beta chain and its context. This clonotype was seen at least ten times. Its binding antigen is unknown. It has no much larger one-base neighbor in the sample; base qualities were not kept. To demonstrate the VDJtools post-analysis software, the study profiled TCR beta repertoires from the peripheral blood of about 13 young patients with multiple sclerosis. Multiple sclerosis patients were children and adolescents aged roughly 6 to 17 years. The data belong to a study of post-analysis software for immune sequencing data (dated by TCRdb to about 2015). Regarding the study in general: Relapsing-remitting, secondary progressive and progressive-relapsing multiple sclerosis were recorded as disease courses, and subtype annotation was lacking for some patients. The patient repertoires were set against eleven to twelve previously published healthy control repertoires from donors whose ages ranged from 6 to 25 years. A subset of samples was prepared in parallel using single-end sample barcoding, then pooled and co-amplified after Illumina adapter ligation. Overall results and qualifications from the work: Direct clustering with F measure showed strong co-clustering of samples prepared in the same batch, prompting a batch-effect correction. Compared with controls, multiple sclerosis patients had significantly lower normalized Chao1 diversity, a finding suggesting substantial peripheral T-cell clonal expansion. Patients showed significantly higher frequencies than controls for several TRBV segments, among them TRBV5-6, TRBV5-1 and TRBV20-1. The control group was slightly older than the multiple sclerosis patient group.

CDR1 and CDR2 (SNHLY, FYNNEI) derive from the germline V gene. Trimming removed 10 bases from V and 3 bases from J; the gene matches leave 6 bases unexplained. The CDR3 goes from the cysteine to the phenylalanine over 13 residues. Only the CDR3 part of the read is kept: 39 bases, read in frame from the first base. The library relied on PCR. Sequencing was carried out with an Illumina HiSeq 2500. Unique molecular identifiers were incorporated into TCR beta cDNA libraries to reduce PCR and sequencing biases. Approximately 500,000 cDNA molecules were obtained per 1 to 10 million input T cells, so each molecule approximated one T cell. The patient libraries were prepared and sequenced with the same protocol used for the earlier healthy control dataset. Samples belonging to the same batch were prepared together, multiplexed and sequenced on a shared HiSeq lane. The paper's data handling went like this. MIGEC was used to process the raw barcoded reads, and molecular identifier groups with only a single read were discarded before consensus assembly and CDR3 extraction. VDJtools was used for post-analysis of the clonotype tables, with diversity normalized by down-sampling every dataset to the smallest sample size. In repertoire overlap clustering, CDR3 amino acid sequences, but not nucleotide sequences, were matched to correct batch-related cross-sample contamination. TCRdb trimmed public reads at Q25 via fastp, called clones via MiXCR and kept in-frame beta chains. Entries are consolidated by CDR3 protein sequence, retaining the most common genes and DNA. V and J calls and clone size were set by TCRdb, not the authors. The sample includes hundreds of thousands of distinct CDR3 sequences, with 30% to 45% observed a single time. Together, the top ten hold around 4.8% of the sample.

The specimen sequenced was blood. This sequence originates from a girl aged 10-17 years with multiple sclerosis. The chain is encoded by TRBV2 joined to TRBJ2-1, with 7 bases aligning to TRBD1. The CDR3: CATETGNYNEQFF. The base sequence is TGTGCCACCGAGACAGGGAACTACAATGAGCAGTTCTTC. Supplemented by the reference TRBV2 and TRBJ2-1 proteins around the CDR3, the complete variable domain is EPEVTQTPSHQVTQMGQEVILRCVPISNHLYFYWYRQILGQKVEFLVSFYNNEISEKSEIFDDQFSVERPDGSNFTLKIRSTKLEDSAMYFCATETGNYNEQFFGPGTRLTVL.